A selection of T cell receptor beta chains follows, all from one sample in a study of blood T cell repertoires in COVID-19. Using immunoSEQ multiplex PCR, the repertoire was profiled, and TCRdb retains in-frame clones only, with some absent. The sample holds about 170,000 clones, approximately 90% seen once. The sequencing sample was made of peripheral blood. The origin of the receptors is a man aged 50-60 years who had recovered from COVID-19. Each CDR3 is given with its conserved first and last residue. The D gene is left open where the match is weak. A row's size may be missing; if present it is once, few, many or a size class.

v_gene,j_gene,abundance,d_gene,CDR3aa,CDR3nt
TRBV7-2,TRBJ1-4,.,TRBD1,CASSSTGATNEKLFF,TGTGCCAGCAGCTCAACAGGGGCAACTAATGAAAAACTGTTTTTT
TRBV18,TRBJ2-3,.,.,CASSPKTAGTTDTQYF,TGTGCCAGCTCACCGAAGACTGCGGGAACGACAGATACGCAGTATTTT
TRBV12-5,TRBJ2-1,few,.,CASGWGGAGDEQFF,TGTGCTAGTGGTTGGGGCGGAGCCGGCGATGAGCAGTTCTTC
TRBV6-6,TRBJ2-7,.,TRBD2,CASRGGGRSPHEQYF,TGTGCCAGCAGGGGGGGCGGGAGGTCCCCCCACGAGCAGTACTTC
TRBV5-1,TRBJ2-1,.,TRBD2,CASSYRGDSGGAFLF,TGCGCCAGCAGCTATAGGGGGGATAGCGGGGGGGCGTTCCTCTTC
TRBV4-1,TRBJ1-4,.,.,CASSQDGGIFGNEKLFF,TGCGCCAGCAGCCAAGACGGAGGGATTTTTGGTAATGAAAAACTGTTTTTT
TRBV4-1,TRBJ2-1,.,.,CASSQASSYNEQFF,TGCGCCAGCAGCCAAGCTAGCTCCTACAATGAGCAGTTCTTC
TRBV5-4,TRBJ1-2,.,.,CASSLSSGYYTF,TGTGCCAGCAGCTTATCTTCGGGTTACTACACCTTC
TRBV11-1,TRBJ2-7,.,.,CASSLAGAGIEQYF,TGTGCCAGCAGCTTAGCGGGGGCCGGGATCGAGCAGTACTTC
TRBV9,TRBJ1-1,.,TRBD1,CASRGLTGPNTEAFF,TGTGCCAGCAGGGGCTTGACAGGGCCCAACACTGAAGCTTTCTTT
TRBV7-3,TRBJ2-1,few,.,CASSLSGMYNNEQFF,TGTGCCAGCAGCTTAAGCGGGATGTATAACAATGAGCAGTTCTTC
TRBV6-2/TRBV6-3,TRBJ2-5,.,TRBD2,CASSFGRGGHRETQYF,TGTGCCAGCAGTTTTGGACGGGGGGGCCATCGGGAGACCCAGTACTTC
TRBV10-3,TRBJ1-5,.,TRBD1,CATTGQGDQPQHF,TGTGCCACCACGGGACAGGGGGATCAGCCCCAGCATTTT
TRBV7-9,TRBJ2-1,.,TRBD1,CASSPSPGQGVNEQFF,TGTGCCAGCAGCCCGAGTCCGGGACAGGGCGTCAATGAGCAGTTCTTC
TRBV7-9,TRBJ1-1,.,.,CASSLDPTGQAEAFF,TGTGCCAGCAGCTTAGACCCCACAGGGCAGGCTGAAGCTTTCTTT
TRBV24-1,TRBJ1-5,.,TRBD1,CATSERDREASNQPQHF,TGTGCCACCAGTGAACGGGACAGGGAGGCAAGCAATCAGCCCCAGCATTTT
TRBV28,TRBJ1-3,.,.,CASDTALSGNTIYF,TGTGCCAGCGATACAGCCCTCTCTGGAAACACCATATATTTT
TRBV7-2,TRBJ1-1,.,.,CASSLILGATEAFF,TGTGCCAGCAGCTTAATTTTAGGGGCCACTGAAGCTTTCTTT
TRBV11-2,TRBJ1-4,.,.,CASSPGTGIFEREKLFF,TGTGCCAGCAGCCCCGGTACAGGGATATTCGAGCGGGAAAAACTGTTTTTT
TRBV7-3,TRBJ2-1,.,TRBD2,CASSSRSLALISNEQFF,TGTGCCAGCAGCTCCCGCTCACTAGCGCTGATTAGCAATGAGCAGTTCTTC
TRBV27,TRBJ2-2,once,.,CASGRDSLTGELFF,TGTGCCAGCGGCCGGGACTCCCTCACCGGGGAGCTGTTTTTT
TRBV21-1,TRBJ1-5,.,.,CASSPAGGSDSNQPQHF,TGTGCCAGCAGCCCTGCAGGGGGCTCGGATAGCAATCAGCCCCAGCATTTT
TRBV5-1,TRBJ2-5,.,.,CASSLEGRRETQYF,TGCGCCAGCAGCTTGGAGGGGCGGCGGGAGACCCAGTACTTC
TRBV7-2,TRBJ2-7,.,.,CASSLRSQGLNEQYF,TGTGCCAGCAGCTTAAGGTCGCAGGGGCTCAACGAGCAGTACTTC